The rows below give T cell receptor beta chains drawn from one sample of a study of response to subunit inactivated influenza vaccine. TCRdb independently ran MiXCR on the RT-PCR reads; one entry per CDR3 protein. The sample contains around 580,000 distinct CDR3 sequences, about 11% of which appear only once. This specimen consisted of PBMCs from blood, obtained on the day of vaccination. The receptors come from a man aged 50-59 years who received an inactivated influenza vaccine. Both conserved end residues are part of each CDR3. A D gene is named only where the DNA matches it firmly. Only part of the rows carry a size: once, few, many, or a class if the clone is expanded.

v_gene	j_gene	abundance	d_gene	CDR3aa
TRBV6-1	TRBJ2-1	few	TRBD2	CASRSGGMSDEQFF
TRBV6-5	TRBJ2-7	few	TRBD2	CASSSGLAAYEQYF
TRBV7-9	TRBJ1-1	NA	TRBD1	CASSIQGAETEAFF
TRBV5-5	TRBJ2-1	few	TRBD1	CASSSGSSRGNEQFF
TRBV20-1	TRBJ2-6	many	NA	CSADKPGANVLTF
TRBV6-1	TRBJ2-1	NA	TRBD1	CASNYRQGAKSEQFF
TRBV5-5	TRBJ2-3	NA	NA	CASSLAMTGYTDTQYF
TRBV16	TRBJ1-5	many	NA	CASSRQDSLNQPQHF
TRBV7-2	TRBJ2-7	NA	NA	CASSPSRGASWEQYF
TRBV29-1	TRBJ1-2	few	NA	CSVRNGYTF
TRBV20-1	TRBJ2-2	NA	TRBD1	CSAEQRTGPGELFF
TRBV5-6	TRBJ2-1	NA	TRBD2	CASSLAGLGRNEQFF
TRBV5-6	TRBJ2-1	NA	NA	CASSLSILAREQFF
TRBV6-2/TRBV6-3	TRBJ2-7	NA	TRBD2	CASSRERGSYEQYF
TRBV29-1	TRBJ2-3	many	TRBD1	CSVGISGQGTDTQYF
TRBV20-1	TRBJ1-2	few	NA	CSARDRGGLVGSGYTF
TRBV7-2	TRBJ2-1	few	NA	CASSLDWYNEQFF
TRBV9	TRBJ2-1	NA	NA	CASSPEGPRGVNEQFF
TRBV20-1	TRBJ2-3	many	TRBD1	CSARAGTVADTQYF
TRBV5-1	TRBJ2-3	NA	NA	CASGQEPSTDTQYF
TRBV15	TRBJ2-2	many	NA	CATSEGTNTGELFF
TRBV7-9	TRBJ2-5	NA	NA	CASSQTEGTQYF
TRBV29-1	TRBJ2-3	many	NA	CSVESRADTQYF
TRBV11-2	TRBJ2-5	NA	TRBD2	CASSLGLAGGVEETQYF
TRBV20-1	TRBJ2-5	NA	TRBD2	CSASPGRTSGGRPRETQYF
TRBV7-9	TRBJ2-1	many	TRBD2	CASSQFVGGHYNEQFF
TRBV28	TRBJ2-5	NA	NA	CASSSGGGRYQETQYF
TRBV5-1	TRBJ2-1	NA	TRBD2	CASRNIIRTSGSDEQFF
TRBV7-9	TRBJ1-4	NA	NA	CASSLSLTTNEKLFF
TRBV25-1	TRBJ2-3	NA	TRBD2	CASTGLSHSSSTDTQYF
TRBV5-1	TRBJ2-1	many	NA	CASSSIRGARDNEQFF